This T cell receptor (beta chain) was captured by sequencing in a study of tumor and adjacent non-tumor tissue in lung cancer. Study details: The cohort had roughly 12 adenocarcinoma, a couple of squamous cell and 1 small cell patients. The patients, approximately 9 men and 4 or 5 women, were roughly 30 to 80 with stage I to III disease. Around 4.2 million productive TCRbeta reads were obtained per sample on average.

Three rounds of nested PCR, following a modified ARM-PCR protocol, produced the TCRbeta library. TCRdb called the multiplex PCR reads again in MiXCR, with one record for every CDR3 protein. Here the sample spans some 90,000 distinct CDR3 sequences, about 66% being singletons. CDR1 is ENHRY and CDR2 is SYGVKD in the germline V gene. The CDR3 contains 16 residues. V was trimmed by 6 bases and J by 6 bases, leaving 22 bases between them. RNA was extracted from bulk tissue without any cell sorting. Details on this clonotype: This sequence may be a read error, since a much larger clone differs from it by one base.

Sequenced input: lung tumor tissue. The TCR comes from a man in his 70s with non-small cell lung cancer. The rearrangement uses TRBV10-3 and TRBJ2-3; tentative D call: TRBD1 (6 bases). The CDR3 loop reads CAISPGQCVGLDTQYF. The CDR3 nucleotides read TGTGCCATCAGCCCCGGACAGTGCGTGGGGTTGGATACGCAGTATTTT.